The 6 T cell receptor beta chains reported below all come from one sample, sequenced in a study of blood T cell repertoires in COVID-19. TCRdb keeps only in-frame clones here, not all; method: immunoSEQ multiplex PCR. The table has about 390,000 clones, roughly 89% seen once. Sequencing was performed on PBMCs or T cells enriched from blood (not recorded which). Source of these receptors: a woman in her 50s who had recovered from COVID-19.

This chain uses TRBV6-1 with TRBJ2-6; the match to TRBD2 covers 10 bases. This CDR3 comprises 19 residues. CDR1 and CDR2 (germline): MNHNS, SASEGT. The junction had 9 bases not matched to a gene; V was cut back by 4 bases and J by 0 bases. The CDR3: CASSASGLALSSGANVLTF. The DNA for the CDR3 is TGTGCCAGCAGTGCCTCGGGACTAGCGCTTTCCTCTGGGGCCAACGTCCTGACTTTC.

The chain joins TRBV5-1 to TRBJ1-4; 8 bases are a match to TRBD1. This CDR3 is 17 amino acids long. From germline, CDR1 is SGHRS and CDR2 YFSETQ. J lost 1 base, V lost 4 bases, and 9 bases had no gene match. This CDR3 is CASSGTEGQGTNEKLFF. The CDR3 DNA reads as TGCGCCAGCAGCGGCACGGAAGGACAGGGAACTAATGAAAAACTGTTTTTT.

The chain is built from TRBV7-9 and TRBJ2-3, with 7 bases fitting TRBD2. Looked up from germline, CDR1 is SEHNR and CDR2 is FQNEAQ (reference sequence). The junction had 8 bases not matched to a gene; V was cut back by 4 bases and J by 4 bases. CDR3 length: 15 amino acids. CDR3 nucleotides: TGTGCCAGCAGCTGGGGGGGTATCTGGCCAGATACGCAGTATTTT. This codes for CASSWGGIWPDTQYF.

CDR3 residues: CASSFETRLAGDPYEQYF. The CDR3 nucleotides are TGTGCCAGCAGCTTCGAGACCCGACTAGCGGGGGATCCCTACGAGCAGTACTTC. This chain links TRBV7-2 with TRBJ2-7; 12 bases fit TRBD2. CDR3 size: 18 residues. In germline, CDR1 is SGHTA, CDR2 FQGNSA. V shed 3 bases and J 2 bases; nucleotides not matched to a gene: 11.

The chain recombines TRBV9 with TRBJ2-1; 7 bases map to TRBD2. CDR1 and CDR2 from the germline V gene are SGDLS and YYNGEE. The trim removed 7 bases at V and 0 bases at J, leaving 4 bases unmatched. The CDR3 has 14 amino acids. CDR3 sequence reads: CASGGTNSYNEQFF. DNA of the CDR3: TGTGCCAGCGGCGGGACTAACTCCTACAATGAGCAGTTCTTC.

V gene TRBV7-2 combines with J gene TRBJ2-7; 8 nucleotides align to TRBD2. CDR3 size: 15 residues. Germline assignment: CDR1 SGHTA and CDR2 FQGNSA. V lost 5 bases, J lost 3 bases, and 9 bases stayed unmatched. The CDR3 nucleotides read TGTGCCAGCAGCCCCTCGGGGGGGGTCGGCTACGAGCAGTACTTC. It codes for CASSPSGGVGYEQYF.